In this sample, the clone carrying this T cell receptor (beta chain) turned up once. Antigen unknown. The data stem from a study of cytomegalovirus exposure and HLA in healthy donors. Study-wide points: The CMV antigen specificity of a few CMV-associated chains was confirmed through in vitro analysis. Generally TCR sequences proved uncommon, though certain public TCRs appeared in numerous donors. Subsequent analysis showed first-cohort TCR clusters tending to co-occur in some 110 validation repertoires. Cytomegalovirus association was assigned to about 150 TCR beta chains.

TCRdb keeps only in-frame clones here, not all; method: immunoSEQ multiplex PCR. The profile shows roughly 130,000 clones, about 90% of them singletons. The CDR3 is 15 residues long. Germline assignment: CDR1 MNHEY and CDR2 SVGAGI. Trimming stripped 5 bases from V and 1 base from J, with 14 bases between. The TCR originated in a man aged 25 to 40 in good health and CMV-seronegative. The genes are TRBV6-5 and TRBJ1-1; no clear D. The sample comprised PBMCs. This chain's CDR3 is CASSGTGFPNTEAFF. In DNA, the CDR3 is TGTGCCAGCAGTGGAACCGGGTTTCCGAACACTGAAGCTTTCTTT.